This is a list of T cell receptor beta chains from one sample in a study of T cells in Graves' hyperthyroidism and ophthalmopathy. In TCRdb, the multiplex PCR reads were re-called with MiXCR into one record per CDR3 protein. The sample records hundreds of thousands of distinct CDR3 sequences, more than 11% being singletons. Sequencing was done on a sample of blood. The receptors shown here come from a woman aged 25 to 39 with Graves' hyperthyroidism that later progressed to Graves' ophthalmopathy. CDR3s include the opening cysteine and the closing phenylalanine or tryptophan. Each record gives: D gene, V gene, clone size, J gene, CDR3 DNA, CDR3 protein. D genes are given only for firm matches. Clone size appears in some rows only: once, few, many, or a class for an expanded clone.

>.|TRBV29-1|.|TRBJ1-2
TGCAGCGTTATCGACAGCTATGGCTACACCTTC
CSVIDSYGYTF
>.|TRBV7-8|many|TRBJ2-3
TGTGCCAGCAGCTTAGAGGACAGCACAGATACGCAGTATTTT
CASSLEDSTDTQYF
>TRBD1|TRBV5-1|.|TRBJ1-2
TGCGCCAGCAGCTTGGGACAGGGGGCTGAAGGCTACACCTTC
CASSLGQGAEGYTF
>.|TRBV20-1|.|TRBJ1-1
TGCAGTGCTCATGCCCCGGTCACTGAAGCTTTCTTT
CSAHAPVTEAFF
>.|TRBV24-1|many|TRBJ2-6
TGTGCCACCAGTGATCCATGGTCCGGGGCCAACGTCCTGACTTTC
CATSDPWSGANVLTF
>.|TRBV28|many|TRBJ1-4
TGTGCCAGCAGCCCGGGGGGTGCAACTAATGAAAAACTGTTTTTT
CASSPGGATNEKLFF
>TRBD1|TRBV2|.|TRBJ1-2
TGTGCCAGCAGTGCCGAGACAGGGAATACTTATAACTATGGCTACACCTTC
CASSAETGNTYNYGYTF
>.|TRBV27|many|TRBJ2-5
TGTGCCAGCAGTTTGGCGTACCAAGAGACCCAGTACTTC
CASSLAYQETQYF
>TRBD1|TRBV25-1|few|TRBJ2-7
TGTGCCAGCAGTGAAAAAGACAGGGCCTACGAGCAGTACTTC
CASSEKDRAYEQYF
>TRBD2|TRBV5-6|few|TRBJ2-7
TGTGCCAGCAGCTCTGGACTAGCACACGAGCAGTACTTC
CASSSGLAHEQYF
>.|TRBV6-1|few|TRBJ2-2
TGTGCCAGCACCTCGACAGGCCCCGAGGAGCTGTTTTTT
CASTSTGPEELFF
>.|TRBV19|many|TRBJ2-1
TGTGCCAGTAGTCCCTCCTTGGAGTGGGAGCAGTTCTTC
CASSPSLEWEQFF
>.|TRBV5-1|.|TRBJ2-7
TGCGCCAGCAGCTTGTCCCAGGGTGACGAGCAGTACTTC
CASSLSQGDEQYF
>TRBD1|TRBV24-1|few|TRBJ1-2
TGTGCCACCAGTGGGACAGGGGACAACTATGGCTACACCTTC
CATSGTGDNYGYTF
>.|TRBV15|many|TRBJ1-1
TGTGCCACCAGCAGAGGTGGGGCCCGCACTGAAGCTTTCTTT
CATSRGGARTEAFF
>.|TRBV28|.|TRBJ2-7
TGTGCCAGCAGTTCCGGGTCTCTCCTGGGAGAGCAGTACTTC
CASSSGSLLGEQYF
>.|TRBV6-2/TRBV6-3|many|TRBJ2-7
TGTGCCAGCAGTTACAGTACTCAGCCTAGGGAGCAGTACTTC
CASSYSTQPREQYF
>TRBD2|TRBV10-1|many|TRBJ2-7
TGCGCCAGCAGTGAGTGGAGCGGGAGTTACGAGCAGTACTTC
CASSEWSGSYEQYF
>.|TRBV20-1|many|TRBJ2-7
TGCAGTGCTAGTGGCCCACGGGACGTACCCTACGAGCAGTACTTC
CSASGPRDVPYEQYF
>.|TRBV12-3/TRBV12-4|many|TRBJ2-7
TGTGCCAGCAGTTGGGAAGTCTACGAGCAGTACTTC
CASSWEVYEQYF
>.|TRBV11-2|.|TRBJ2-7
TGTGCCAGCAGCGCGTATCCGGGACCGAACTACGAGCAGTACTTC
CASSAYPGPNYEQYF
>.|TRBV30|.|TRBJ1-1
TGTGCCTGGAGTGATCCCGGAGGGGGTACTGAAGCTTTCTTT
CAWSDPGGGTEAFF
>.|TRBV27|many|TRBJ2-1
TGTGCCAGCAGTTCGGCCCTAGAAACTGCTGAGCAGTTCTTC
CASSSALETAEQFF
>.|TRBV11-2|many|TRBJ2-1
TGTGCCAGCAGTGGGTCAGGAGTTGAGCAGTTCTTC
CASSGSGVEQFF
>TRBD1|TRBV6-1|many|TRBJ2-2
TGTGCCAGCAGTATACAGGGGGCGAACACCGGGGAGCTGTTTTTT
CASSIQGANTGELFF
>.|TRBV11-2|many|TRBJ2-3
TGTGCCAGCAGCTTAAGGGGTTTCAGCACAGATACGCAGTATTTT
CASSLRGFSTDTQYF
>TRBD2|TRBV6-2/TRBV6-3|many|TRBJ2-7
TGTGCCAGCAGTATGGGACTAGCGGGATCCTACGAGCAGTACTTC
CASSMGLAGSYEQYF
>TRBD2|TRBV6-2/TRBV6-3|many|TRBJ2-1
TGTGCCAGCAGTTACTCGTGGCTAGCGGATCTCAATGAGCAGTTCTTC
CASSYSWLADLNEQFF
>.|TRBV6-1|many|TRBJ1-6
TGTGCCAGCAGTGAAATGGTCGGAAGGGGGAATTCACCCCTCCACTTT
CASSEMVGRGNSPLHF
>TRBD2|TRBV30|many|TRBJ2-1
TGTGCCTGGAAAAAATTAGCGGGGGATGAGCAGTTCTTC
CAWKKLAGDEQFF
>.|TRBV3-1|many|TRBJ2-4
TGTGCCAGCAGCCAGGGAGATGCCCTGGACATTCAGTACTTC
CASSQGDALDIQYF
>.|TRBV7-8|many|TRBJ1-6
TGTGCCAGCAGCAAACAGGGTTACTATAATTCACCCCTCCACTTT
CASSKQGYYNSPLHF
>TRBD2|TRBV2|.|TRBJ2-3
TGTGCCAGCAATCTAGGACTAGCGGGAGGGACTAGCACAGATACACAGTATTTT
CASNLGLAGGTSTDTQYF
>TRBD2|TRBV11-2|few|TRBJ2-2
TGTGCCAGCAGTCCCCGGCCCTGGGGGGGGGACACCGGGGAGCTGTTTTTT
CASSPRPWGGDTGELFF
>.|TRBV5-8|many|TRBJ2-1
TGTGCCAGCAGCTTGACTGTAGGCAATGAGCAGTTCTTC
CASSLTVGNEQFF
>.|TRBV6-6|many|TRBJ2-2
TGTGCCAGCAGTTACTCGCTGGCGGGAATGAACACCGGGGAGCTGTTTTTT
CASSYSLAGMNTGELFF
>TRBD2|TRBV20-1|.|TRBJ2-7
TGCAGTGCTAGAGAGGAGACTAGCCTCTCCTACGAGCAGTACTTC
CSAREETSLSYEQYF
>TRBD2|TRBV28|many|TRBJ2-3
TGTGCCAGCAGTTTCCGCGGACTAGCGGGAGTGGGTACGCAGTATTTT
CASSFRGLAGVGTQYF
>TRBD2|TRBV20-1|many|TRBJ2-2
TGCAGTGCTGGGGCACTAGCGCCGAACACCGGGGAGCTGTTTTTT
CSAGALAPNTGELFF
>TRBD2|TRBV6-1|many|TRBJ2-7
TGTGCCAGCAGTTCCTATTCTGAAGCGGGAGTGTACGAGCAGTACTTC
CASSSYSEAGVYEQYF
>.|TRBV24-1|few|TRBJ2-7
TGTGCCACCAGTTCCCGGGACACGAGCTCCTACGAGCAGTACTTC
CATSSRDTSSYEQYF
>.|TRBV11-2|many|TRBJ2-7
TGTGCCAGCAGCTTAGTGCAGGGGTACGAGCAGTACTTC
CASSLVQGYEQYF
>.|TRBV2|many|TRBJ2-2
TGTGCCAGCATGAGGACAGAGAACACCGGGGAGCTGTTTTTT
CASMRTENTGELFF
>TRBD2|TRBV7-2|.|TRBJ2-2
TGTGCCAGCAGCTTAGGCCTGGGGGGGGCCGGGGAGCTGTTTTTT
CASSLGLGGAGELFF
>.|TRBV6-1|many|TRBJ1-1
TGTGCCAGCACTTGGGATGGGGGGGACACTGAAGCTTTCTTT
CASTWDGGDTEAFF
>TRBD1|TRBV10-3|few|TRBJ1-5
TGTGCCATCAGTGCGGGGGGACAGGATCGGCCCCAGCATTTT
CAISAGGQDRPQHF
>.|TRBV5-1|.|TRBJ2-5
TGCGCCAGCAGCTTGGGAGGGGGAAACGAGGGGACCCAGTACTTC
CASSLGGGNEGTQYF
>.|TRBV6-1|many|TRBJ1-1
TGTGCCAGCAGTGATCAGGGTTATACTGAAGCTTTCTTT
CASSDQGYTEAFF
>.|TRBV6-1|.|TRBJ1-1
TGTGCCGGTGCCGGGGAGTACACTGAAGCTTTCTTT
CAGAGEYTEAFF
>.|TRBV6-5|.|TRBJ1-1
TGTGCCAGCAGTTTATTTCCCCAGACAGGGAACACTGAAGCTTTCTTT
CASSLFPQTGNTEAFF
>.|TRBV12-5|.|TRBJ2-2
TGTGCTAGTGGTTTTGGCCCGTCGCCCGGGGAGCTGTTTTTT
CASGFGPSPGELFF
>TRBD2|TRBV29-1|many|TRBJ2-5
TGCAGCGTTCTGGGCAGGGAGGGGGAGACCCAGTACTTC
CSVLGREGETQYF
>.|TRBV7-2|many|TRBJ2-5
TGTGCCAGCAGCTTAAAGTACCGGGCCACCCAAGAGACCCAGTACTTC
CASSLKYRATQETQYF
>TRBD1|TRBV4-1|many|TRBJ1-2
TGCGCCAGCAGCCACGTTGGGGACAGGGGGTATGGCTACACCTTC
CASSHVGDRGYGYTF
>TRBD1|TRBV19|many|TRBJ2-7
TGTGCCAGTAGACAAACGGGACAGGGGGCCTACGAGCAGTACTTC
CASRQTGQGAYEQYF
>TRBD1|TRBV3-1|.|TRBJ1-5
TGCGCCAGCAGCCAAGAGACAGGGGATCAGCCCCAGCATTTT
CASSQETGDQPQHF
>.|TRBV5-6|.|TRBJ1-4
TGTGCCAGCAGCTTGATTGGCATTTCCGAGGAAAAACTGTTTTTT
CASSLIGISEEKLFF
>.|TRBV6-2/TRBV6-3|few|TRBJ1-1
TGTGCCAGTGGGACCATACGCACTGAAGCTTTCTTT
CASGTIRTEAFF
>.|TRBV11-2|many|TRBJ1-1
TGTGCCAGCAGCGCCGGGACTCTAAGGTCGGGAGCTTTCTTT
CASSAGTLRSGAFF